A single sample gave rise to the 27 T cell receptor beta chains below, sequenced in a study of regulatory T cells in long-lasting Graves disease. The time point denotes: newly diagnosed GD, antithyroid drugs for less than 3 months. PBMC RNA was the source of the TCR library. iRepertoire HTBI primers and Arm-PCR of CDR3 regions built TCR beta libraries. TCRdb re-called the multiplex PCR reads through MiXCR, storing one row per CDR3 protein. The table has around 500,000 distinct CDR3 sequences, about 12% seen once. The sample was also linked to a second study, of T cells in Graves' hyperthyroidism and ophthalmopathy.

Sequencing used peripheral blood mononuclear cells (PBMCs), obtained at new diagnosis, from a patient treated with antithyroid drugs. The source of these receptors is a woman aged 25 to 39 with Graves disease.

This clonotype occurred many times. The V and J genes are TRBV27 and TRBJ2-1, with D unclear. The germline CDR1 and CDR2 sequences are MNHEY and SMNVEV (reference sequence). The CDR3 runs 14 residues. V gave up 4 bases and J gave up 6 bases, with 13 bases separating them. The CDR3 DNA sequence: TGTGCCAGCAGTTCTAACCCCCCCCCCAATGAGCAGTTCTTC. Its translation: CASSSNPPPNEQFF.

This clonotype was counted many times. The CDR3 nucleotides read TGTGCCAGCAGTTTAAGGTCAGGGAGGTGGAACACTGAAGCTTTCTTT. Encoded protein: CASSLRSGRWNTEAFF. The chain uses TRBV27 and TRBJ1-1, with D possibly TRBD1 on 5 matching bases. This CDR3 comprises 16 residues. The germline gives CDR1 MNHEY, CDR2 SMNVEV (reference sequence). V was trimmed by 2 bases and J by 1 base, leaving 14 bases between them.

There are a few counts of this clonotype. V usage is TRBV7-8 and J usage is TRBJ2-7, with 8 bases matching TRBD1. This CDR3 spans 13 amino acids. V was clipped by 3 bases and J by 4 bases; unmatched bases: 2. Germline V gives CDR1 SGHVS, CDR2 FQNEAQ. CDR3 residues: CASSFQGAYEQYF. The CDR3 nucleotides read TGTGCCAGCAGCTTTCAGGGGGCATACGAGCAGTACTTC.

The sample holds a few counts of this clonotype. The rearrangement uses TRBV20-1 and TRBJ2-5; D might be TRBD1 or TRBD2, each matching 5 bases. The CDR3 contains 14 residues. V lost 5 bases and J 1 base, leaving 14 bases between the germline ends. CDR1 is DFQATT, CDR2 SNEGSKA, per germline (reference sequence). The CDR3 nucleotides are TGCAGTGCTCACCCCCGGGACCCCCAAGAGACCCAGTACTTC. It is translated as CSAHPRDPQETQYF.

As regards this clonotype: A much more abundant neighbour one base away suggests this may be a read error. The rearrangement joins TRBV5-1 to TRBJ2-3; perhaps TRBD1 as D (6 bases). Germline V gene data show CDR1 as SGHRS and CDR2 as YFSETQ. The CDR3 covers 15 residues. The CDR3 loop reads CTSSLRTANTDTQYF. The CDR3 nucleotides read TGCACCAGCAGTTTACGGACAGCCAATACAGATACGCAGTATTTT.

This clonotype was recorded at least ten times. This chain connects TRBV6-5 to TRBJ2-3; the D gene could be TRBD1 or TRBD2 (5 bases each). The CDR3 covers 16 residues. Per germline, CDR1 MNHEY and CDR2 SVGAGI. The V end was cut by 0 bases, the J end by 1 base, with 11 bases between. The CDR3 here is CASSYSRGSGTDTQYF. DNA of the CDR3: TGTGCCAGCAGTTACTCGAGGGGAAGCGGCACAGATACGCAGTATTTT.

There are many counts of this clonotype. The chain uses TRBV19 and TRBJ2-7; D unresolved. The V end was cut by 6 bases, the J end by 0 bases, with 12 bases between. The CDR3 is 14 residues long. Germline CDR1 LNHDA, CDR2 SQIVND (reference sequence). Here the CDR3 reads CASSPSVYSYEQYF. The CDR3, as DNA: TGTGCCAGTAGCCCGAGTGTATACTCCTACGAGCAGTACTTC.

This clonotype was picked up many times. V gene TRBV12-3 or TRBV12-4 combines with J gene TRBJ2-7; 8 bases align to TRBD1. The V gene end was trimmed by 0 bases and the J gene end by 2 bases; junction bases not matched to a gene: 3. This CDR3 comprises 15 residues. The CDR3 region is CASSLAHRGTYEQYF. CDR3 coding DNA: TGTGCCAGCAGTTTAGCGCACAGGGGGACCTACGAGCAGTACTTC.

In this sample, this clonotype turned up a few times. The CDR3 bases are TGTGCCAGCAGTGACCACCCTTTAAGCTCCTACAATGAGCAGTTCTTC. Translated: CASSDHPLSSYNEQFF. The rearrangement uses TRBV7-2 and TRBJ2-1, with D unresolved. Deletions cut 6 bases from V and 0 bases from J, with 15 bases between. Per the germline V gene, CDR1 is SGHTA and CDR2 is FQGNSA. This CDR3 contains 16 residues.

This clonotype was recorded at least ten times. The chain carries TRBV11-2 and TRBJ2-5; D possibly matches TRBD1 or TRBD2 (5 bases each). The CDR3 extends over 17 amino acids. CDR1 SGHAT and CDR2 FQNNGV come from the germline V gene. The V and J ends lost 3 bases and 5 bases respectively, with 22 bases between them. CDR3 nucleotides: TGTGCCAGCAGCTTCCCGGTTAGGGGAGCCCAGAGGGAGACCCAGTACTTC. As protein: CASSFPVRGAQRETQYF.

Worth noting for this clonotype: A far larger clone lies a single base away; this is likely a read error. The J gene is TRBJ2-3, the V gene TRBV5-8; 7 bases map to TRBD2. The junction had 5 bases not matched to a gene; V was cut back by 1 base and J by 0 bases. This CDR3 has 16 amino acids. CDR1 is SGHTS and CDR2 is YDEGEE in the germline V gene. The CDR3 here is CASSLRASGSTDTQYF. DNA for the CDR3: TGTGCCAGCAGCTTGAGGGCTAGCGGTAGCACAGATACGCAGTATTTT.

The genes are TRBV14 and TRBJ1-3, with no clear D. There are 16 residues in the CDR3. The V end was cut by 4 bases, the J end by 0 bases, with 13 bases between. CDR1 is SGHDN, CDR2 FVKESK, per germline. CDR3 sequence (DNA): TGTGCCAGCAGCCTCCTCCGGATTAGCTCTGGAAACACCATATATTTT. As protein: CASSLLRISSGNTIYF.

This clonotype was counted at least ten times. The genes are TRBV20-1 and TRBJ2-1; D not certain. V was shortened by 6 bases and J by 4 bases, with 10 bases between the two germline ends. The length of the CDR3 is 12 residues. Germline V gives CDR1 DFQATT, CDR2 SNEGSKA (reference sequence). This chain's CDR3 is CSANLKYNEQFF. The CDR3, as DNA: TGCAGTGCCAATCTTAAGTACAATGAGCAGTTCTTC.

The CDR3 protein is CASSRDYKEKLFF. CDR3 nucleotide sequence: TGTGCCAGTAGCCGGGACTACAAAGAAAAACTGTTTTTT. The rearrangement uses TRBV19 and TRBJ1-4, with D possibly matching TRBD1 (5 bases). This CDR3 is built from 13 residues. Deletions cut 6 bases from V and 8 bases from J, with 13 bases between. Germline V gene lookup returns CDR1 LNHDA and CDR2 SQIVND (reference sequence). Full variable domain (missing parts from reference TRBV19 and TRBJ1-4): DGGITQSPKYLFRKEGQNVTLSCEQNLNHDAMYWYRQDPGQGLRLIYYSQIVNDFQKGDIAEGYSVSREKKESFPLTVTSAQKNPTAFYLCASSRDYKEKLFFGSGTQLSVL.

This clonotype was seen at least ten times. This chain links TRBV11-2 with TRBJ1-4, with TRBD1 matching over 9 bases. After removal of 0 bases from V and 1 base from J, the junction contained 9 bases not matched to a gene. CDR3 size: 19 residues. CDR1 is SGHAT, CDR2 FQNNGV, per germline. CDR3 sequence: CASSLDYRTGEGTNEKLFF. CDR3 DNA: TGTGCCAGCAGCTTAGATTATCGGACAGGGGAAGGAACTAATGAAAAACTGTTTTTT.

This clonotype was observed a handful of times. This chain uses TRBV6-9 with TRBJ2-3, with 8 bases matching TRBD1. V lost 4 bases and J lost 5; bases outside the gene matches: 2. In germline, CDR1 is MNHGY, CDR2 SVAAGI. There are 13 residues in the CDR3. The CDR3 region has the DNA TGTGCCAGCAGTTTCAGGGGGCAAGATACGCAGTATTTT. Protein sequence: CASSFRGQDTQYF.

This clonotype was counted many times. V and J are TRBV19 and TRBJ2-7; D is possibly TRBD1 or TRBD2 (5 bases each). The CDR3 is 13 amino acids. The germline CDR1 and CDR2 sequences are LNHDA and SQIVND (reference sequence). V lost 4 bases and J 4 bases, leaving 11 bases between the germline ends. The CDR3 sequence is CASSRGPLYEQYF. In DNA form, the CDR3 reads TGTGCCAGTAGTAGGGGACCTTTGTACGAGCAGTACTTC.

This clonotype came up a few times. CDR3 coding DNA: TGTGCCAGCAGCCAGCCAACTTCTTACACTGAAGCTTTCTTT. It codes for CASSQPTSYTEAFF. The chain is built from TRBV14 and TRBJ1-1; D unresolved. The CDR3 spans 14 residues. The V end was cut by 3 bases, the J end by 3 bases, with 11 bases between. CDR1 is SGHDN, CDR2 FVKESK, per germline.

The table lists this clonotype with many counts. The chain is built from TRBV11-2 and TRBJ2-1, with 9 positions matching TRBD2. In germline, CDR1 is SGHAT, CDR2 FQNNGV. This CDR3 is built from 17 residues. Trimming cost V 4 bases and J 8 bases; bases outside gene matches: 15. For the CDR3, the DNA is TGTGCCAGCAGCTCCCATTACCTTGGCGGGAGGGCCCATGAGCAGTTCTTC. Its protein is CASSSHYLGGRAHEQFF.

This clonotype was observed many times. This sequence joins TRBV6-9 and TRBJ2-5; no clear D gene. The V gene lost 3 bases and the J gene lost 5 bases, with 10 bases spanning the gap. CDR3 length: 13 residues. Germline V gene lookup returns CDR1 MNHGY and CDR2 SVAAGI. The CDR3 sequence: CASSYSKDETQYF. The CDR3 nucleotides are TGTGCCAGCAGTTACTCGAAGGACGAGACCCAGTACTTC.

This clonotype came up many times. J is TRBJ1-2 and V is TRBV30; D remains unclear. Germline loops: CDR1 GTSNPN, CDR2 SVGIG (reference sequence). This CDR3 is built from 12 residues. Trimming shortened V by 2 bases and J by 2 bases, and 6 bases separated the two germline ends. The CDR3 DNA reads TGTGCCTGGAGTCCCCGAAACTATGGCTACACCTTC. Translation gives CAWSPRNYGYTF. The whole variable domain, remainder taken from reference TRBV30 and TRBJ1-2, is SQTIHQWPATLVQPVGSPLSLECTVEGTSNPNLYWYRQAAGRGLQLLFYSVGIGQISSEVPQNLSASRPQDRQFILSSKKLLLSDSGFYLCAWSPRNYGYTFGSGTRLTVV.

This clonotype was seen a few times. The chain is built from TRBV2 and TRBJ1-5; a possible D gene is TRBD1 (5 bases). V lost 6 bases and J lost 10, with 19 bases in between. The CDR3 extends over 14 amino acids. Germline CDR1 reads SNHLY; CDR2 reads FYNNEI. Here the CDR3 DNA reads TGTGCCAGCAGCCCCCAGGGACTCGGGTTACCCCAGCATTTT. This gives the protein CASSPQGLGLPQHF.

A few counts support this clonotype. This rearrangement joins TRBV6-1 to TRBJ2-1; 10 nucleotides agree with TRBD1. The CDR3 is 15 amino acids. CDR1 is MNHNS and CDR2 is SASEGT in the germline V gene. V shed 6 bases and J 5 bases; nucleotides not matched to a gene: 7. The CDR3 region has the DNA TGTGCCAGCAGGCGGGGACAGGGGTTAAACAATGAGCAGTTCTTC. This gives the protein CASRRGQGLNNEQFF.

This clonotype was recorded many times. The V call is TRBV10-3, the J call TRBJ2-5; 8 bases fit TRBD1. The end of the DNA aligns better with TRBJ2-1, so the J call may be wrong. There are 15 residues in the CDR3. From germline, CDR1 is ENHRY and CDR2 SYGVKD. The CDR3 here is CAISEIGQGHNEQFF. CDR3 DNA sequence: TGTGCCATCAGTGAGATTGGACAGGGTCACAATGAGCAGTTCTTC.

The sample holds many counts of this clonotype. This chain uses TRBV20-1 with TRBJ1-6; D remains unclear. The germline CDR1 and CDR2 sequences are DFQATT and SNEGSKA (reference sequence). V gave up 3 bases and J gave up 1 base, with 7 bases separating them. The CDR3 is 14 residues long. The chain's CDR3 is CSASRGSYNSPLHF. The CDR3, as DNA: TGCAGTGCTAGTCGGGGTTCCTATAATTCACCCCTCCACTTT.

The rearrangement links TRBV29-1 to TRBJ2-1; D perhaps matches TRBD2 (6 bases). The germline V gene encodes CDR1 SQVTM and CDR2 ANQGSEA. The V gene lost 8 bases and the J gene lost 11 bases, with 13 bases spanning the gap. The CDR3 consists of 10 residues. As DNA, the CDR3 is TGCAGCTATAAGGAGGGTCAGCAGTTCTTC. Amino acid sequence: CSYKEGQQFF.

This clonotype was observed many times. CDR3 in amino acids: CAWSPGETQYF. The CDR3 coding sequence is TGTGCCTGGTCCCCAGGAGAGACCCAGTACTTC. The chain recombines TRBV30 with TRBJ2-5; no clear D. The germline V and J ends were trimmed by 5 bases and 4 bases, with 8 bases remaining between them. This CDR3 spans 11 amino acids. Per germline, CDR1 GTSNPN and CDR2 SVGIG (reference sequence).